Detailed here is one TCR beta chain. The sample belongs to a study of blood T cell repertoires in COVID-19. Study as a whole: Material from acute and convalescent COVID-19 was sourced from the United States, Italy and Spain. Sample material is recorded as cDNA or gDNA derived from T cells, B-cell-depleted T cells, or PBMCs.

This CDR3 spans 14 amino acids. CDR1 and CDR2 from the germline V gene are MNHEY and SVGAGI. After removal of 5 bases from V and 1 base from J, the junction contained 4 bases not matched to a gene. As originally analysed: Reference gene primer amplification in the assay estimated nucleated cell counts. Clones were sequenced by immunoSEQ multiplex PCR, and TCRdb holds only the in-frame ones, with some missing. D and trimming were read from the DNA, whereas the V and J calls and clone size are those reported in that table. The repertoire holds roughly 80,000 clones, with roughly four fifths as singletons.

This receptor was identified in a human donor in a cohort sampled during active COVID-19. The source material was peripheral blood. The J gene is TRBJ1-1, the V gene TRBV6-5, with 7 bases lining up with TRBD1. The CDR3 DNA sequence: TGTGCCAGCAGTATAAACAGGGGGAACACTGAAGCTTTCTTT. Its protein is CASSINRGNTEAFF.